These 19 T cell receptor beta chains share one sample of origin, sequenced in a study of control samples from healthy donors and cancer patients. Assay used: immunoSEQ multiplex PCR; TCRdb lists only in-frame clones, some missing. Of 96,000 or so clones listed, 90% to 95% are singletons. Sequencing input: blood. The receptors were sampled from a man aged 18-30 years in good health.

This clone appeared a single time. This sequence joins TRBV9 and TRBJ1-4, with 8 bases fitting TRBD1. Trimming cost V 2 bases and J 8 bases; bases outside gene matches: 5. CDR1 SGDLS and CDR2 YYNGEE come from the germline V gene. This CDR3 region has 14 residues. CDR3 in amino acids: CASSVQGAGEKLFF. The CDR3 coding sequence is TGTGCCAGCAGCGTGCAGGGGGCAGGGGAAAAACTGTTTTTT. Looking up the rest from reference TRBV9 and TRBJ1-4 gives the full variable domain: DSGVTQTPKHLITATGQRVTLRCSPRSGDLSVYWYQQSLDQGLQFLIQYYNGEERAKGNILERFSAQQFPDLHSELNLSSLELGDSALYFCASSVQGAGEKLFFGSGTQLSVL.

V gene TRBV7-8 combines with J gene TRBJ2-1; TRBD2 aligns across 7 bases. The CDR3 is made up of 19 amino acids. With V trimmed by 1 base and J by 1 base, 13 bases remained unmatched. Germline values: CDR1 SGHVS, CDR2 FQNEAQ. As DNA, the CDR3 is TGTGCCAGCAGCTTAGGGATCCGGGTGAGACTAGCATCCTACAATGAGCAGTTCTTC. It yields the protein CASSLGIRVRLASYNEQFF. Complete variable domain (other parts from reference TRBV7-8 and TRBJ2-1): GAGVSQSPRYKVAKRGQDVALRCDPISGHVSLFWYQQALGQGPEFLTYFQNEAQLDKSGLPSDRFFAERPEGSVSTLKIQRTQQEDSAVYLCASSLGIRVRLASYNEQFFGPGTRLTVL.

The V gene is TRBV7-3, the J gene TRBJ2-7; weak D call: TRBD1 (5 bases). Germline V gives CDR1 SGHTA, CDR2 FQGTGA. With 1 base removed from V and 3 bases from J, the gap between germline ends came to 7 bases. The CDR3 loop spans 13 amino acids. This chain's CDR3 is CASSLKGNYEQYF. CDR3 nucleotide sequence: TGTGCCAGCAGCTTAAAGGGGAACTACGAGCAGTACTTC.

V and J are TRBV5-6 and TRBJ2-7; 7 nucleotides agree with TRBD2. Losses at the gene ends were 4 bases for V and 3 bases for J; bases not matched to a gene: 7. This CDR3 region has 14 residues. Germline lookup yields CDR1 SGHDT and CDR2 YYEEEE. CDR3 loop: CASSPGGRFYEQYF. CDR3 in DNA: TGTGCCAGCAGCCCCGGCGGGAGATTCTACGAGCAGTACTTC.

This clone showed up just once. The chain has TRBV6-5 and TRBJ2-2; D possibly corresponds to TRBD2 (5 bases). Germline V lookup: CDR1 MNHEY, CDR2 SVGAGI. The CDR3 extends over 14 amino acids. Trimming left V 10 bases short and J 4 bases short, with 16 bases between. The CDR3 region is CAIDRSEGTGELFF. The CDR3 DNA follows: TGTGCCATCGATCGGAGTGAGGGCACCGGGGAGCTGTTTTTT.

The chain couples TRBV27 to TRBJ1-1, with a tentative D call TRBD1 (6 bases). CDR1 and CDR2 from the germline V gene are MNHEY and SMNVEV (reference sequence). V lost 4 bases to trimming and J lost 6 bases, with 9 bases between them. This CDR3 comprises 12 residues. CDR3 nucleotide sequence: TGTGCCAGCAGTTATCCAGGGGCTGAAGCTTTCTTT. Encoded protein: CASSYPGAEAFF.

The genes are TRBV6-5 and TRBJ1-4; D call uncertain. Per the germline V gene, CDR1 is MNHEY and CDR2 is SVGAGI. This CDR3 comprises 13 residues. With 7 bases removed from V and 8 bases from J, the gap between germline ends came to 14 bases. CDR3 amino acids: CASTYGSGEKLFF. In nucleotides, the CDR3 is TGTGCCAGCACGTACGGGAGTGGGGAAAAACTGTTTTTT.

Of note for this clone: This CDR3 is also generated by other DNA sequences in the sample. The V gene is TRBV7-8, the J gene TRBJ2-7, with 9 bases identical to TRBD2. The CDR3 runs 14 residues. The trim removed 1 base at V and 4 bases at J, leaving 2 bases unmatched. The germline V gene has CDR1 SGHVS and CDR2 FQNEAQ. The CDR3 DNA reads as TGTGCCAGCAGCTTAGGCGGGAGGGCATACGAGCAGTACTTC. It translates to CASSLGGRAYEQYF.

DNA for the CDR3: TGTGCCAGCAGTTACTCAGTAATTTCGGGCGACGAGCAGTACTTC. As protein: CASSYSVISGDEQYF. The chain is built from TRBV6-5 and TRBJ2-7; D not certain. Germline loops: CDR1 MNHEY, CDR2 SVGAGI. The CDR3 is 15 amino acids. Trimming took off 0 bases at V and 5 bases at J, with 14 bases between the two ends.

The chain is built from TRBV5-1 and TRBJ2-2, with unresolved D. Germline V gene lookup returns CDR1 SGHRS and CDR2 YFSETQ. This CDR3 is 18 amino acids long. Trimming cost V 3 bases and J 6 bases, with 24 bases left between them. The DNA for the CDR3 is TGCGCCAGCAGCTCGCCGGGCCCTATGGGTTCCTACTCCGGGGAGCTGTTTTTT. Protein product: CASSSPGPMGSYSGELFF.

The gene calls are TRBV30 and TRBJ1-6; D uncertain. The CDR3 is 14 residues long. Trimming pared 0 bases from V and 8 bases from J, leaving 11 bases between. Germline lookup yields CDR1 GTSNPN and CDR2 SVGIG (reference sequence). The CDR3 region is CAWSVGPPDSPLHF. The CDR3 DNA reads TGTGCCTGGAGTGTTGGGCCTCCGGATTCACCCCTCCACTTT.

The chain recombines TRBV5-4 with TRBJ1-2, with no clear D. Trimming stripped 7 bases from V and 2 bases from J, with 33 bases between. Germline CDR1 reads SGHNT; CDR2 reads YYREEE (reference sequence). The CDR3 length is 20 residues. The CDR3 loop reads CASANGQNKGYTVTNYGYTF. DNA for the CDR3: TGTGCCAGCGCCAACGGCCAAAACAAGGGTTACACGGTAACAAACTATGGCTACACCTTC.

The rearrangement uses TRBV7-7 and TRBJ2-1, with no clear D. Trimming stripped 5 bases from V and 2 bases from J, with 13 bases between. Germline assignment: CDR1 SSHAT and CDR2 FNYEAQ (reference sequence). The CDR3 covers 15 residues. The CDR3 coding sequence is TGTGCCAGCAGCCCTGACCCATTCACCTACAATGAGCAGTTCTTC. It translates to CASSPDPFTYNEQFF.

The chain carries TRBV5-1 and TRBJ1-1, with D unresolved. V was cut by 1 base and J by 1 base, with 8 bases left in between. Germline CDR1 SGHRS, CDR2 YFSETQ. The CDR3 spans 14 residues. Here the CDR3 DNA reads TGCGCCAGCAGCTTGCAAGGGCAGAACACTGAAGCTTTCTTT. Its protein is CASSLQGQNTEAFF.

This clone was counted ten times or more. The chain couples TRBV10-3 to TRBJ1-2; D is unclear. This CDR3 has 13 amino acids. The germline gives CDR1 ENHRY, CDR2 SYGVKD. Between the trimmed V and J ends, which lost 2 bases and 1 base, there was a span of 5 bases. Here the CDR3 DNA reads TGTGCCATCAGTGAGGACAATAACTATGGCTACACCTTC. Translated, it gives CAISEDNNYGYTF.

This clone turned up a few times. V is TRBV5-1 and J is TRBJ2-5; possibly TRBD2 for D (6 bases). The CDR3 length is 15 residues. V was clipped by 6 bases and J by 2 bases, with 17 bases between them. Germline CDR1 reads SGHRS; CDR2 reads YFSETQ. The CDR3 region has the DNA TGCGCCAGCACTTTGGGCAGCGGGCCTCAAGAGACCCAGTACTTC. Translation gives CASTLGSGPQETQYF.

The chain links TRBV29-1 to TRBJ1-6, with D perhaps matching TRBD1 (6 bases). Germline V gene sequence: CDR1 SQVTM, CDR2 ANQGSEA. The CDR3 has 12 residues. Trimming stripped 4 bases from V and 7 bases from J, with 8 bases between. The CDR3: CSVGQGNSPLHF. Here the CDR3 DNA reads TGCAGCGTTGGGCAGGGGAATTCACCCCTCCACTTT.

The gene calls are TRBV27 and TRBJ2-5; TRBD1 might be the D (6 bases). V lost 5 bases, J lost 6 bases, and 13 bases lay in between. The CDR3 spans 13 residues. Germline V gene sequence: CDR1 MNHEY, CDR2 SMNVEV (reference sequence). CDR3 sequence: CASSPATGQTQYF. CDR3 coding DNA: TGTGCCAGCAGTCCGGCGACAGGCCAGACCCAGTACTTC.

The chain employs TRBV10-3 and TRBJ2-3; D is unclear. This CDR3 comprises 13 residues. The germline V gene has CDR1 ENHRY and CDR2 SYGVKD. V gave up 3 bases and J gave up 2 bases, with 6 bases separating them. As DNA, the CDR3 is TGTGCCATCAGTGAAAGAGACACAGATACGCAGTATTTT. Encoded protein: CAISERDTDTQYF.